This T cell receptor (beta chain) appears in the sequencing data of a study of early stage breast cancer tumors. The overall study: Around 10-fold was the mean read coverage per sample.

Study-level results: Blood repertoires resembled normal breast more than tumor. Tumors had about 2.3-fold higher T cell density than normal breast.

V gave up 4 bases and J gave up 11 bases, with 20 bases separating them. This CDR3 spans 14 amino acids. Germline CDR1 SGHTA, CDR2 FQGTGA. Blood replicates held 0.5 ug DNA, tumor or normal breast around 1.5 ug, two each. The assay was immunoSEQ multiplex PCR, and TCRdb's table has in-frame clones only and misses some. The top ten hold 3.5% of the sample, which has tens of thousands of clones, more than 60% seen once. With regard to this clone: As yet, its antigen is unknown.

The rearrangement links TRBV7-3 to TRBJ1-1; no clear D gene. The clonotype originates from a person in their sixties with breast cancer. The sequencing input was blood. The CDR3 nucleotides read TGTGCCAGCAGCTCGGGTCCCGGGGAGGTGGAGGCTTTCTTT. Its protein product is CASSSGPGEVEAFF.